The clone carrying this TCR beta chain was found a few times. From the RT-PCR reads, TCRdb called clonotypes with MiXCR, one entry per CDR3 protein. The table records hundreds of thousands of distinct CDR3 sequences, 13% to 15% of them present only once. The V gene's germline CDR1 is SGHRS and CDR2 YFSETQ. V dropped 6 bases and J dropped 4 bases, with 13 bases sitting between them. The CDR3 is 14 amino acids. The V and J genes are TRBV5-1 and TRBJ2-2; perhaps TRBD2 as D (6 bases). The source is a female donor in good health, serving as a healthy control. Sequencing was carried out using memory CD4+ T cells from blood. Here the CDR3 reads CASTPTGSTGELFF. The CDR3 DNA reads TGCGCCAGCACCCCCACCGGGAGCACCGGGGAGCTGTTTTTT.